A single sample gave rise to the 13 T cell receptor beta chains below, sequenced in a study of blood T cell repertoires in COVID-19. Here immunoSEQ multiplex PCR was the method, and the copy in TCRdb shows in-frame clones only, minus some. This table holds around 200,000 clones, approximately 86% found once. Sample: PBMCs or T cells enriched from blood (not recorded which). The receptor set was obtained from a woman aged 30 to 39 who had been exposed to COVID-19.

The chain has TRBV10-3 and TRBJ1-5; D is possibly TRBD1 (5 bases). V lost 4 bases, J lost 6 bases, and 10 bases lay in between. This CDR3 comprises 13 residues. Germline lookup yields CDR1 ENHRY and CDR2 SYGVKD. The DNA for the CDR3 is TGTGCCATCAGTGGGGGGGAGATTCAGCCCCAGCATTTT. It specifies CAISGGEIQPQHF.

Only one count was recorded for this clone. V gene TRBV19 combines with J gene TRBJ1-2; maybe TRBD1 (6 bases). Germline loops: CDR1 LNHDA, CDR2 SQIVND (reference sequence). This CDR3 region has 15 residues. Trimming removed 3 bases at V and 1 base at J, with 12 bases between. The CDR3 coding sequence is TGTGCCAGTAGTATCGGGACAAAAGTTAACTATGGCTACACCTTC. This translates into CASSIGTKVNYGYTF.

This clone was seen only once. This chain connects TRBV18 to TRBJ2-1; 10 bases match TRBD1. The CDR3 extends over 16 amino acids. The V gene end was trimmed by 3 bases and the J gene end by 6 bases; junction bases not matched to a gene: 8. Germline-derived CDR1 and CDR2 are KGHSH and LQKENI. The CDR3 loop reads CASSPSGGQGGNEQFF. The CDR3 coding sequence is TGTGCCAGCTCACCTTCCGGAGGACAGGGGGGCAATGAGCAGTTCTTC.

This chain connects TRBV27 to TRBJ2-2; weak D call: TRBD2 (7 bases). CDR1 MNHEY and CDR2 SMNVEV come from the germline V gene (reference sequence). The length of the CDR3 is 14 residues. Between the trimmed V and J ends, which lost 4 bases and 7 bases, there was a span of 13 bases. In DNA form, the CDR3 reads TGTGCCAGCAGTTGGGGGGGCAAGGGCGGGGAGCTGTTTTTT. Amino acids: CASSWGGKGGELFF.

The CDR3 DNA sequence: TGTGCCAGCAGCGTAGACATTGGAAACACCATATATTTT. It yields the protein CASSVDIGNTIYF. The chain recombines TRBV9 with TRBJ1-3; no reliable D call. There are 13 residues in the CDR3. The V end was cut by 0 bases, the J end by 3 bases, with 4 bases between. Germline V gives CDR1 SGDLS, CDR2 YYNGEE.

The chain recombines TRBV5-6 with TRBJ1-3, with 7 bases lining up with TRBD1. Germline V lookup: CDR1 SGHDT, CDR2 YYEEEE. This CDR3 comprises 15 residues. The V and J ends lost 0 bases and 2 bases, in that order; junction bases with no gene match: 2. In DNA, the CDR3 is TGTGCCAGCAGCTTGGAAGGGACAGCTGGAAACACCATATATTTT. It encodes CASSLEGTAGNTIYF. Drawing the rest from reference TRBV5-6 and TRBJ1-3, the complete variable domain is DAGVTQSPTHLIKTRGQQVTLRCSPKSGHDTVSWYQQALGQGPQFIFQYYEEEERQRGNFPDRFSGHQFPNYSSELNVNALLLGDSALYLCASSLEGTAGNTIYFGEGSWLTVV.

This chain joins TRBV9 and TRBJ1-6, with 8 nucleotides matching TRBD1. From germline, CDR1 is SGDLS and CDR2 YYNGEE. The CDR3 runs 17 residues. The V segment lost 0 bases and the J segment 6 bases; nucleotides outside the gene matches: 8. The CDR3 DNA is TGTGCCAGCAGCGTAGGGGAGGCAGGGGGCCGTAATTCACCCCTCCACTTT. It specifies CASSVGEAGGRNSPLHF.

The rearrangement links TRBV19 to TRBJ2-5; no clear D. The CDR3 totals 14 residues. Germline V gene sequence: CDR1 LNHDA, CDR2 SQIVND (reference sequence). Between the trimmed V and J ends, which lost 5 bases and 5 bases, there was a span of 15 bases. CDR3 region: CASSSIASTETQYF. The DNA for the CDR3 is TGTGCCAGTAGTTCAATAGCCAGTACGGAGACCCAGTACTTC.

V usage is TRBV5-4 and J usage is TRBJ1-3, with D possibly TRBD1 on 5 matching bases. This CDR3 contains 14 residues. Germline values: CDR1 SGHNT, CDR2 YYREEE (reference sequence). V shed 7 bases and J shed 4 bases, with 15 bases lying between them. The CDR3 DNA sequence: TGTGCCAGCTCCGACAGTGTCAAAGGAAACACCATATATTTT. Its translation is CASSDSVKGNTIYF.

This chain joins TRBV29-1 and TRBJ2-7; 7 bases fit TRBD1. This CDR3 region has 13 residues. Germline V gene lookup returns CDR1 SQVTM and CDR2 ANQGSEA. The trim removed 3 bases at V and 3 bases at J, leaving 5 bases unmatched. CDR3 in amino acids: CSVETTGRYEQYF. CDR3 sequence (DNA): TGCAGCGTTGAGACGACAGGGCGCTACGAGCAGTACTTC.

This rearrangement joins TRBV6-5 to TRBJ2-7; 7 bases map to TRBD1. The J segment lost 3 bases and the V segment lost 10 bases, leaving 9 bases of the junction unmatched. Germline V lookup: CDR1 MNHEY, CDR2 SVGAGI. CDR3 length equals 13 residues. This CDR3 reads CATHRDSHYEQYF. CDR3 nucleotide sequence: TGTGCCACCCACCGGGACAGCCACTACGAGCAGTACTTC.

The rearrangement links TRBV6-5 to TRBJ1-2; 10 bases match TRBD1. J gave up 4 bases and V 6 bases, and 5 bases lay outside the gene matches. The CDR3 covers 14 residues. Germline V gives CDR1 MNHEY, CDR2 SVGAGI. In nucleotides, the CDR3 is TGTGCCAGCAGGGGGACAGGGGAAGCCTATGGCTACACCTTC. Its protein is CASRGTGEAYGYTF.

This sequence joins TRBV3-1 (or the pseudogene TRBV3-2) and TRBJ1-5, with D perhaps matching TRBD1 (6 bases). The CDR3 is made up of 17 amino acids. CDR1 is LGHDT and CDR2 is YNNKEL in the germline V gene (reference sequence). Trimming took off 4 bases at V and 1 base at J, with 17 bases between the two ends. The CDR3 DNA reads TGTGCCAGCAGCCGAGGCACCGGGACAAACAGCAATCAGCCCCAGCATTTT. Its translation: CASSRGTGTNSNQPQHF.